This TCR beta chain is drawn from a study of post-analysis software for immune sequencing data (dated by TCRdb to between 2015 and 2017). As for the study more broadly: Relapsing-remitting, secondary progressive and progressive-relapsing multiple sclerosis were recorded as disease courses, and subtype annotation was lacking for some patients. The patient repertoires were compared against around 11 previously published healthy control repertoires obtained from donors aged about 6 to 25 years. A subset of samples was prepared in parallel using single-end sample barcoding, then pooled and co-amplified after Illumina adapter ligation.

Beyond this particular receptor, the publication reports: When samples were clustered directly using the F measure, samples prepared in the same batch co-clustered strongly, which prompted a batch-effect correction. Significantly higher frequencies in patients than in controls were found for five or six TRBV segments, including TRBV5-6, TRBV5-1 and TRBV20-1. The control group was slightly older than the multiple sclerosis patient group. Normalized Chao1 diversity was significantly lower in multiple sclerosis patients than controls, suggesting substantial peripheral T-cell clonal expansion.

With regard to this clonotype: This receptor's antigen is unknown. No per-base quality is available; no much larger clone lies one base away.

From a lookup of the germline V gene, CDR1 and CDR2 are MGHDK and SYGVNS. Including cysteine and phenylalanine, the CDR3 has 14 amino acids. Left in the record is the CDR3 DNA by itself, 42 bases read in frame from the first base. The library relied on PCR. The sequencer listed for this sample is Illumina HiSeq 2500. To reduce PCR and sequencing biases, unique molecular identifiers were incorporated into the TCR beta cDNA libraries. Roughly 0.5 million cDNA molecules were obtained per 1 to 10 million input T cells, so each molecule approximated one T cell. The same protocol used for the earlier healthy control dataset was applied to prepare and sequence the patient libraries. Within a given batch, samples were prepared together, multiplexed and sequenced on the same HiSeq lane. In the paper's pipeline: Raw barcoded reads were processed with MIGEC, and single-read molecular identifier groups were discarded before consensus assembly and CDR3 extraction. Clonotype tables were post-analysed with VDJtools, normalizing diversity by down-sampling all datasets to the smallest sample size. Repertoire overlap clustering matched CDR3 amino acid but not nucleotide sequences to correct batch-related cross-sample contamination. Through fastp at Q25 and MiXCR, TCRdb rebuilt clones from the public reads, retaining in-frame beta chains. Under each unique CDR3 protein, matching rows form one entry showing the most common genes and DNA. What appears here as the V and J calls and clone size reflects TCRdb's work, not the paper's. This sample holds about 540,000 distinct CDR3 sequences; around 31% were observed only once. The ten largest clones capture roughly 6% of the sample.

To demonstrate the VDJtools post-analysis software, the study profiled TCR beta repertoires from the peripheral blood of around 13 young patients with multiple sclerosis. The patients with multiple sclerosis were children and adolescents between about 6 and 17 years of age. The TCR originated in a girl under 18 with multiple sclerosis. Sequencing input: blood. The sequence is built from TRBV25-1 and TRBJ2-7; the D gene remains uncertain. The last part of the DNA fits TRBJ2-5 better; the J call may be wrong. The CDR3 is CASSDRVAYETQYF. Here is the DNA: TGTGCCAGCAGTGATCGCGTGGCTTACGAGACCCAGTACTTC.